The 26 T cell receptor beta chains in this list originate from one sample, sequenced in a study of T cells in Graves' hyperthyroidism and ophthalmopathy. The source material, RNA transcripts, was used to amplify TCR beta CDR3 regions. The HTBI primer set drove a first-round RT-PCR of the TCR CDR3. Using its own MiXCR run on the multiplex PCR reads, TCRdb lists one record per CDR3 protein. The top ten clones hold around 48% of a sample with about 200,000 distinct CDR3 sequences, around 16% of them seen once. The sample taken for sequencing was blood. These receptors originate from a woman aged 45-65 years with Graves' hyperthyroidism.

This clonotype came up many times. V and J are TRBV11-2 and TRBJ1-2, with TRBD1 matching over 7 bases. The CDR3 is made up of 14 amino acids. With V trimmed by 4 bases and J by 4 bases, 6 bases remained unmatched. The germline V gene encodes CDR1 SGHAT and CDR2 FQNNGV. DNA for the CDR3: TGTGCCAGCAGCTCACCGGGACAGTTCTATGGCTACACCTTC. Its translation: CASSSPGQFYGYTF.

The chain couples TRBV6-1 to TRBJ1-2, with D unresolved. Germline CDR1 MNHNS, CDR2 SASEGT. The CDR3 spans 15 residues. Deletions cut 3 bases from V and 6 bases from J, with 17 bases between. CDR3 in amino acids: CASSDPYGKQDGYTF. DNA of the CDR3: TGTGCCAGCAGTGACCCCTACGGGAAGCAGGATGGCTACACCTTC.

This clonotype was detected only a few times. The rearrangement joins TRBV20-1 to TRBJ2-7, with a tentative D call TRBD2 (6 bases). CDR1 and CDR2 (germline): DFQATT, SNEGSKA (reference sequence). Deletions cut 0 bases from V and 2 bases from J, with 17 bases between. This CDR3 spans 16 amino acids. CDR3 region: CSARDPRSGPTYEQYF. CDR3 nucleotides: TGCAGTGCTAGAGACCCGAGAAGCGGGCCTACCTACGAGCAGTACTTC.

This clonotype was seen more than once but under ten times. The V call is TRBV20-1, the J call TRBJ1-4, with D possibly TRBD1 on 5 matching bases. Germline lookup yields CDR1 DFQATT and CDR2 SNEGSKA (reference sequence). The V end lost 4 bases, the J end lost 6 bases, and 12 bases lay between the germline ends. CDR3 length: 13 amino acids. As DNA, the CDR3 is TGCAGTGCTAAAATCCAGGGACATGAAAAACTGTTTTTT. Translation: CSAKIQGHEKLFF.

This clonotype was counted at least ten times. The V and J genes are TRBV6-1 and TRBJ1-5, with D tentatively TRBD1 (6 bases). This CDR3 has 16 residues. CDR1 and CDR2 from the germline V gene are MNHNS and SASEGT. Trimming pared 0 bases from V and 4 bases from J, leaving 13 bases between. The CDR3 here is CASSEAGGPLNQPQHF. The CDR3 DNA reads TGTGCCAGCAGTGAAGCGGGGGGCCCCCTGAATCAGCCCCAGCATTTT.

The chain has TRBV10-3 and TRBJ1-1; no definite D call. The V end was cut by 0 bases, the J end by 5 bases, with 7 bases between. The V gene's germline CDR1 is ENHRY and CDR2 SYGVKD. This CDR3 is 13 amino acids long. The CDR3 DNA sequence: TGTGCCATCAGTGAGTCGGGAATGACTGAAGCTTTCTTT. It yields the protein CAISESGMTEAFF.

The rearrangement joins TRBV2 to TRBJ2-5, with TRBD1 matching 8 bases. This CDR3 has 15 amino acids. Trimming cost V 7 bases and J 3 bases; bases outside gene matches: 10. Germline V lookup: CDR1 SNHLY, CDR2 FYNNEI. CDR3 coding DNA: TGTGCCAGCACCTTCCAGGGGGCCAAGGAAGAGACCCAGTACTTC. Protein product: CASTFQGAKEETQYF.

This clonotype was recorded many times. The V gene is TRBV5-1, the J gene TRBJ2-1; D uncertain. The CDR3 has 11 amino acids. Germline CDR1 reads SGHRS; CDR2 reads YFSETQ. The germline V and J ends were trimmed by 0 bases and 6 bases, with 1 base remaining between them. CDR3 sequence (DNA): TGCGCCAGCAGCTTGGCCAATGAGCAGTTCTTC. Amino acids: CASSLANEQFF.

The chain combines TRBV5-1 with TRBJ1-4; D is unresolved. V was clipped by 0 bases and J by 3 bases, with 6 bases between them. The CDR3 has 14 residues. Germline values: CDR1 SGHRS, CDR2 YFSETQ. The CDR3 region has the DNA TGCGCCAGCAGCTTGGGAGTTTCTAATGAAAAACTGTTTTTT. Protein product: CASSLGVSNEKLFF.

This clonotype showed up just once. With a much larger clone just one base away, this may be a read error. The rearrangement uses TRBV4-1 and TRBJ2-1, with D possibly TRBD1 on 9 matching bases. The J call is doubtful: the DNA matches TRBJ2-7 better. The CDR3 is 21 residues long. CDR1 and CDR2 (germline): MGHRA, YSYEKL. CDR3 nucleotides: TGCGCCAGCAGCCGGGGGACAGGGCAGGGGAGCAGCGGGAGCTCCTACAATGAGCAGTACTTC. This sequence encodes CASSRGTGQGSSGSSYNEQYF.

The gene calls are TRBV7-9 and TRBJ1-5, with D maybe TRBD1 (5 bases). The CDR3 covers 15 residues. Germline CDR1 and CDR2: SEHNR and FQNEAQ (reference sequence). Trimming stripped 0 bases from V and 7 bases from J, with 13 bases between. The CDR3 protein is CASSLAGGDVQPQHF. CDR3 nucleotides: TGTGCCAGCAGCTTAGCTGGGGGTGACGTGCAGCCCCAGCATTTT.

This clonotype was seen repeatedly, ten times or more. The CDR3: CASSDLGQGNSPLHF. CDR3 in DNA: TGTGCCAGCAGTGACCTGGGACAGGGTAATTCACCCCTCCACTTT. This sequence joins TRBV6-1 and TRBJ1-6; 9 bases line up with TRBD1. Germline-derived CDR1 and CDR2 are MNHNS and SASEGT. The CDR3 has 15 amino acids. V lost 3 bases, J lost 6 bases, and 3 bases stayed unmatched.

This clonotype was seen ten or more times. The rearrangement joins TRBV7-2 to TRBJ2-1; D gene ambiguous. Germline CDR1 reads SGHTA; CDR2 reads FQGNSA. The V gene lost 2 bases and the J gene lost 10 bases, with 6 bases spanning the gap. CDR3 length: 11 amino acids. The CDR3 region is CASSLPREQFF. As DNA, the CDR3 is TGTGCCAGCAGCTTACCCCGGGAGCAGTTCTTC.

This clonotype was observed a few times. V usage is TRBV6-4 and J usage is TRBJ1-1, with TRBD1 identical over 7 bases. J gave up 7 bases and V 6 bases, and 11 bases lay outside the gene matches. Germline CDR1 reads MRHNA; CDR2 reads SNTAGT. This CDR3 region has 14 residues. Here the CDR3 DNA reads TGTGCCAGCAGAATCACCAGGGACAGTGGTGAAGCTTTCTTT. Protein product: CASRITRDSGEAFF.

The genes are TRBV6-2 or TRBV6-3 and TRBJ1-1; possibly TRBD1 for D (5 bases). The CDR3 length is 16 residues. The V gene's germline CDR1 is MNHEY and CDR2 SVGEGT. Trimming shortened V by 7 bases and J by 1 base, and 19 bases separated the two germline ends. DNA for the CDR3: TGTGCCAGCACCCAAGGGTTTGGGACTCCGAACACTGAAGCTTTCTTT. It encodes CASTQGFGTPNTEAFF.

This clonotype was observed many times. The V call is TRBV9, the J call TRBJ1-6; 9 bases map to TRBD1. Germline V gives CDR1 SGDLS, CDR2 YYNGEE. V was clipped by 3 bases and J by 9 bases; unmatched bases: 16. The CDR3 is made up of 18 amino acids. In nucleotides, the CDR3 is TGTGCCAGCAGCGCGGGCGACACAGGGGGCTCTAACCGTTCACCCCTCCACTTT. Translated, it gives CASSAGDTGGSNRSPLHF.

V is TRBV9 and J is TRBJ1-1; possibly TRBD1 for D (5 bases). The CDR3 covers 16 residues. The V end was cut by 0 bases, the J end by 0 bases, with 12 bases between. Germline V CDR1 and CDR2: SGDLS, YYNGEE. The CDR3 sequence is CASSVVEGTMNTEAFF. The CDR3 DNA reads as TGTGCCAGCAGCGTAGTGGAGGGGACCATGAACACTGAAGCTTTCTTT.

This clonotype was seen many times. The CDR3 nucleotides read TGCGCCAGCAGCCTTGCGAGCGGGTTGGTCCCAGATACGCAGTATTTT. It codes for CASSLASGLVPDTQYF. The chain uses TRBV5-1 and TRBJ2-3, with a possible D match to TRBD2 (6 bases). The CDR3 extends over 16 amino acids. V was cut by 4 bases and J by 4 bases, with 19 bases left in between. Germline loops: CDR1 SGHRS, CDR2 YFSETQ.

This clonotype was counted only a few times. The chain links TRBV6-1 to TRBJ2-7; the D is unclear. CDR3 length: 15 amino acids. With 4 bases removed from V and 2 bases from J, the gap between germline ends came to 15 bases. The V gene's germline CDR1 is MNHNS and CDR2 SASEGT. CDR3 in DNA: TGTGCCAGCAGTGTTTCCGGCGAAAGCACCTACGAGCAGTACTTC. This translates into CASSVSGESTYEQYF.

In its sample, this clonotype was seen many times. This chain links TRBV7-8 with TRBJ2-3; the D gene could be TRBD1 or TRBD2 (5 bases each). V was clipped by 3 bases and J by 7 bases, with 8 bases between them. CDR1 and CDR2 (germline): SGHVS, FQNEAQ. This CDR3 spans 12 amino acids. The CDR3 coding sequence is TGTGCCAGCAGCTTCGAGGGGAATACGCAGTATTTT. Residues: CASSFEGNTQYF.

This clonotype has at least ten counts. The rearrangement joins TRBV19 to TRBJ1-2; maybe TRBD1 (6 bases). V gave up 3 bases and J gave up 8 bases, with 19 bases separating them. The CDR3 covers 15 residues. Germline V gives CDR1 LNHDA, CDR2 SQIVND (reference sequence). CDR3 sequence (DNA): TGTGCCAGTAGTATCGGAGGGGGGGACCTGGCAGGCTACACCTTC. This codes for CASSIGGGDLAGYTF.

The V call is TRBV3-1, the J call TRBJ1-2; 10 bases line up with TRBD1. The CDR3 is made up of 15 amino acids. Germline CDR1 LGHDT, CDR2 YNNKEL (reference sequence). The V gene end was trimmed by 4 bases and the J gene end by 5 bases; junction bases not matched to a gene: 7. The CDR3 nucleotides read TGTGCCAGCAGCCGAACCGGGACAGGGGAATATGGCTACACCTTC. Amino acid sequence: CASSRTGTGEYGYTF.

The sample holds many counts of this clonotype. The chain recombines TRBV20-1 with TRBJ2-7, with 9 bases matching TRBD1. Germline loops: CDR1 DFQATT, CDR2 SNEGSKA (reference sequence). The CDR3 sequence is 15 residues long. Trimming took 0 bases from V and 4 from J; bases not matched to a gene: 7. The CDR3 DNA reads TGCAGTGCTAGAGATTACCGAGGACAGGGGTACGAGCAGTACTTC. It codes for CSARDYRGQGYEQYF.

Many counts were recorded for this clonotype. V usage is TRBV6-1 and J usage is TRBJ1-1, with D possibly TRBD1 on 6 matching bases. Germline V CDR1 and CDR2: MNHNS, SASEGT. Between the trimmed V and J ends, which lost 8 bases and 0 bases, there was a span of 16 bases. The CDR3 length is 15 residues. CDR3 sequence reads: CASVGHRFMNTEAFF. CDR3 nucleotide sequence: TGTGCCAGCGTGGGACACCGGTTCATGAACACTGAAGCTTTCTTT.

The J gene is TRBJ1-5, the V gene TRBV30; unclear D gene. The V end was cut by 1 base, the J end by 2 bases, with 9 bases between. This CDR3 comprises 14 residues. The germline gives CDR1 GTSNPN, CDR2 SVGIG (reference sequence). This CDR3 reads CAWSASRGNQPQHF. The DNA for the CDR3 is TGTGCCTGGAGTGCTTCCAGAGGCAATCAGCCCCAGCATTTT.

The CDR3 here is CASSTPGTSGNNEQFF. The CDR3 DNA sequence: TGTGCCAGCAGCACCCCCGGGACTAGCGGCAACAATGAGCAGTTCTTC. This chain uses TRBV9 with TRBJ2-1; the match to TRBD2 covers 11 bases. This CDR3 is built from 16 residues. Germline V lookup: CDR1 SGDLS, CDR2 YYNGEE. Trimming at V came to 4 bases and at J to 5 bases, leaving 8 bases not matched to a gene. Filled out from reference TRBV9 and TRBJ2-1, the complete variable domain reads DSGVTQTPKHLITATGQRVTLRCSPRSGDLSVYWYQQSLDQGLQFLIQYYNGEERAKGNILERFSAQQFPDLHSELNLSSLELGDSALYFCASSTPGTSGNNEQFFGPGTRLTVL.